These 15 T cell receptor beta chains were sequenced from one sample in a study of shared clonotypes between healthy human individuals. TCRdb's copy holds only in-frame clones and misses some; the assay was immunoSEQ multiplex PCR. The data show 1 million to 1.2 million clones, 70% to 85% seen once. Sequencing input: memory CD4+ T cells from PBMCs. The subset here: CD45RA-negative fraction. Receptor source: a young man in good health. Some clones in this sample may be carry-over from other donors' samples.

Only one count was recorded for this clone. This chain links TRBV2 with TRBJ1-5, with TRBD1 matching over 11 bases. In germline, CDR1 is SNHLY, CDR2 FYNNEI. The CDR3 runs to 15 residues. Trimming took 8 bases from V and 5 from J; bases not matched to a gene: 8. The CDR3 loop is CASDYRTGGDQPQHF. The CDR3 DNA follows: TGTGCCAGCGACTACCGGACAGGGGGCGATCAGCCCCAGCATTTT. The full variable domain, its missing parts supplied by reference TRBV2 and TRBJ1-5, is EPEVTQTPSHQVTQMGQEVILRCVPISNHLYFYWYRQILGQKVEFLVSFYNNEISEKSEIFDDQFSVERPDGSNFTLKIRSTKLEDSAMYFCASDYRTGGDQPQHFGDGTRLSIL.

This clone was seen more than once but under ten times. Here the CDR3 reads CASSQDMRTVQAKNIQYF. The CDR3 DNA follows: TGTGCCAGCAGCCAAGATATGCGGACAGTACAAGCCAAAAACATTCAGTACTTC. This chain joins TRBV4-2 and TRBJ2-4, with TRBD1 as a possible D gene (6 bases). The ends were cut back, 0 bases at V and 0 bases at J, with 15 bases in the middle. The V gene's germline CDR1 is LGHNA and CDR2 YNFKEQ. This CDR3 spans 18 amino acids.

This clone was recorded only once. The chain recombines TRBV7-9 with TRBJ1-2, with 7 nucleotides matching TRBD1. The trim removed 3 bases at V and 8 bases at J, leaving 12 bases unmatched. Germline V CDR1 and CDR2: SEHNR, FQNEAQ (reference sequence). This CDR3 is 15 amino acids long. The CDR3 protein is CASSFEGARAPGYTF. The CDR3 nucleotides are TGTGCCAGCAGCTTCGAGGGGGCGCGAGCCCCAGGCTACACCTTC. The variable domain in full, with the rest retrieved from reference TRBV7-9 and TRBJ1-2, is DTGVSQNPRHKITKRGQNVTFRCDPISEHNRLYWYRQTLGQGPEFLTYFQNEAQLEKSRLLSDRFSAERPKGSFSTLEIQRTEQGDSAMYLCASSFEGARAPGYTFGSGTRLTVV.

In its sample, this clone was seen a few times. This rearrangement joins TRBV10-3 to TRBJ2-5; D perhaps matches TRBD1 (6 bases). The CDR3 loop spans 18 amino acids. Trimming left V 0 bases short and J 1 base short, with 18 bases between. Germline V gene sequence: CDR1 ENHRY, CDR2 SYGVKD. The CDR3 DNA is TGTGCCATCAGTGAGTCGTCGTGGGGGCTAGACATCCAAGAGACCCAGTACTTC. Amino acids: CAISESSWGLDIQETQYF.

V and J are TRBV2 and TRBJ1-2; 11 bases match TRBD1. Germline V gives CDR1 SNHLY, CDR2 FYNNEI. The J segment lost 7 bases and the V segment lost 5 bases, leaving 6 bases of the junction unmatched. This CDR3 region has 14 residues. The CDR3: CASSPGQGDSGYTF. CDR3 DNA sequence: TGTGCCAGCAGTCCGGGACAGGGGGATTCTGGCTACACCTTC.

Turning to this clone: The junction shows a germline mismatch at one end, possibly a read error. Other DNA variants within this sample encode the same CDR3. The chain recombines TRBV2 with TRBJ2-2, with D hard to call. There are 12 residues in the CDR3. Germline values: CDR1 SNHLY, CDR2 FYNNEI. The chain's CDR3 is CASSKRAGELFF. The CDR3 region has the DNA TGTGCTAGCAGTAAGAGAGCCGGGGAGCTGTTTTTT.

CDR3 sequence: CASSELQTINYGYTF. CDR3 nucleotide sequence: TGTGCCAGCAGTGAACTACAGACGATTAACTATGGCTACACCTTC. This chain uses TRBV2 with TRBJ1-2; unclear D gene. The length of the CDR3 is 15 residues. Germline lookup yields CDR1 SNHLY and CDR2 FYNNEI. The V end was cut by 2 bases, the J end by 1 base, with 11 bases between.

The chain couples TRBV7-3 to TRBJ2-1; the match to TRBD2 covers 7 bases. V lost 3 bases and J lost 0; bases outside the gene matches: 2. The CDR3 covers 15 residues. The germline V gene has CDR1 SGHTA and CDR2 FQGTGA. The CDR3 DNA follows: TGTGCCAGCAGCTTCGTAGCGGGCTCCTACAATGAGCAGTTCTTC. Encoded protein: CASSFVAGSYNEQFF.

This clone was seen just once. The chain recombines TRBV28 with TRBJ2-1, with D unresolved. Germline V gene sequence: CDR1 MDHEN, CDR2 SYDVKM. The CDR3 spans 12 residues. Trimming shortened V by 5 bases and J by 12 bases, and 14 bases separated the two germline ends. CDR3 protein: CASSPPTVRQFF. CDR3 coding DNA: TGTGCCAGCAGTCCTCCGACGGTCCGGCAGTTCTTC.

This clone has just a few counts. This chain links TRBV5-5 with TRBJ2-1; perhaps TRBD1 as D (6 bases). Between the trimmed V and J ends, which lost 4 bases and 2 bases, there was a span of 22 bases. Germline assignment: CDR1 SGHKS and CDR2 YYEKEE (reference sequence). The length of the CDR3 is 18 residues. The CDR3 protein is CASSPRPSGAHTYNEQFF. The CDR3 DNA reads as TGTGCCAGCAGCCCGAGGCCGTCAGGGGCTCATACCTACAATGAGCAGTTCTTC.

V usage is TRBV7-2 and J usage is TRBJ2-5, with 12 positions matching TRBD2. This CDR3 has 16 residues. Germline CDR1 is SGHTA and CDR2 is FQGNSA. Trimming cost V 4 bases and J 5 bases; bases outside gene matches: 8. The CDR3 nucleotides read TGTGCCAGCAGCTCGGGGAGACTAGCGGGAGCGGAGACCCAGTACTTC. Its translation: CASSSGRLAGAETQYF.

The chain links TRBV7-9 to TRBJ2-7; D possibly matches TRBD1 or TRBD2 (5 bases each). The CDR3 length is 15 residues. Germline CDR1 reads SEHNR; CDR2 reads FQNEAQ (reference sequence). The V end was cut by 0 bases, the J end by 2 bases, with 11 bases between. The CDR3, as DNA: TGTGCCAGCAGCTTAGCGGCTGGGACCCCCTACGAGCAGTACTTC. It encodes CASSLAAGTPYEQYF. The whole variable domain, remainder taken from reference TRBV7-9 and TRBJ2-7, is DTGVSQNPRHKITKRGQNVTFRCDPISEHNRLYWYRQTLGQGPEFLTYFQNEAQLEKSRLLSDRFSAERPKGSFSTLEIQRTEQGDSAMYLCASSLAAGTPYEQYFGPGTRLTVT.

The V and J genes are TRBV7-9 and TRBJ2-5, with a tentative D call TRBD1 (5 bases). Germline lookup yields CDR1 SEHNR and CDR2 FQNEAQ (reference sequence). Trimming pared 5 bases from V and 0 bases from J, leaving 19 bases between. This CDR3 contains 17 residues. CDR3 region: CASSPVGAWAYQETQYF. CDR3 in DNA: TGTGCCAGCAGCCCAGTAGGGGCTTGGGCCTACCAAGAGACCCAGTACTTC.

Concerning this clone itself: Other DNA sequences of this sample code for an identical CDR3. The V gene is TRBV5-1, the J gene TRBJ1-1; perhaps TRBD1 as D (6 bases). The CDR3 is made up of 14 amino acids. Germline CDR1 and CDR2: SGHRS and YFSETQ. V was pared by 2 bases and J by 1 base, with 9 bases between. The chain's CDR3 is CASSLGGQNTEAFF. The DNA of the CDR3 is TGCGCCAGCAGCTTAGGGGGACAGAACACTGAAGCTTTCTTT.

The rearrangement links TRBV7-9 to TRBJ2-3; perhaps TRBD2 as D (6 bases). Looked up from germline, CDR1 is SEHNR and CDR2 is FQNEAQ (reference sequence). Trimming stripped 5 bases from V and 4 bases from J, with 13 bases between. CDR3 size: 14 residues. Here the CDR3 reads CASSLSGLADTQYF. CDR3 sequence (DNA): TGTGCCAGCAGCCTGTCGGGACTGGCAGATACGCAGTATTTT.